This T cell receptor beta chain was documented in a study of identical twins. Study-level points and caveats: Beta clonotypes that were abundant in cord blood contained fewer insertions, a pattern absent from memory repertoires. Twin-shared out-of-frame alpha sequences were enriched for low generation probability.

All donors were healthy Caucasians. Germline V gene lookup returns CDR1 MNHEY and CDR2 SVGAGI. The CDR3 runs 15 residues. After removal of 4 bases from V and 5 bases from J, the junction contained 5 bases not matched to a gene. With regard to this clonotype: Its antigen remains unidentified.

cDNA carried unique molecular identifiers, and a universal primer site was added by template switching. MiXCR was run by TCRdb on the 5' RACE reads, yielding one entry per CDR3 protein. The profile shows some 1,600,000 distinct CDR3 sequences, roughly a third of them singletons. This chain joins TRBV6-5 and TRBJ1-5; 10 nucleotides match TRBD1. Sequenced sample: cord blood. The sequence was collected from a newborn girl in good health. The CDR3 sequence is CASSWGQGYYQPQHF. The CDR3 region has the DNA TGTGCCAGCAGTTGGGGACAGGGGTATTATCAGCCCCAGCATTTT.